Shown below are 9 T cell receptor beta chains from a single sample sequenced in a study of beta chain features in type 1 diabetes. Their antigens remain unidentified. Since all of the isolated RNA was reverse transcribed, expressed TCRB transcripts were what got sequenced. Assay: immunoSEQ multiplex PCR; the TCRdb copy retains only in-frame clones and omits some. The sample has 350,000 to 400,000 clones, over 10% seen once; the top ten hold 0.008% to 0.011%. Broader study findings: Shortening that was moderate but significant affected the TCRB CDR3s of Type 1 diabetes patients in all four CD4+ subsets.

The sequenced sample was naive CD4+ T cells from blood. The source of these receptors is a woman between 18 and 29 years old with type 1 diabetes.

This clone was seen more than once but under ten times. J is TRBJ2-7 and V is TRBV14; 8 bases fit TRBD1. The germline CDR1 and CDR2 sequences are SGHDN and FVKESK. CDR3 size: 15 residues. Trimming took 0 bases from V and 5 from J; bases not matched to a gene: 6. CDR3: CASSQDWQGAHEQYF. The CDR3 DNA reads as TGTGCCAGCAGCCAAGATTGGCAGGGGGCCCACGAGCAGTACTTC. The variable domain in full, with the rest retrieved from reference TRBV14 and TRBJ2-7, is EAGVTQFPSHSVIEKGQTVTLRCDPISGHDNLYWYRRVMGKEIKFLLHFVKESKQDESGMPNNRFLAERTGGTYSTLKVQPAELEDSGVYFCASSQDWQGAHEQYFGPGTRLTVT.

The CDR3 DNA sequence: TGTGCCAGCAGCATAGACAGCGCTTCACCCCTCCACTTT. This gives the protein CASSIDSASPLHF. The chain couples TRBV5-4 to TRBJ1-6; TRBD1 might be the D (5 bases). Germline loops: CDR1 SGHNT, CDR2 YYREEE (reference sequence). V was cut by 4 bases and J by 9 bases, with 11 bases left in between. This CDR3 is 13 amino acids long.

The genes are TRBV6-6 and TRBJ1-2, with D possibly TRBD1 on 5 matching bases. The V end lost 7 bases, the J end lost 6 bases, and 15 bases lay between the germline ends. This CDR3 region has 13 residues. Germline V lookup: CDR1 MNHNY, CDR2 SVGAGI (reference sequence). The CDR3 loop reads CASTIPGIHGYTF. In DNA, the CDR3 is TGTGCCAGCACCATTCCAGGGATCCATGGCTACACCTTC.

The V call is TRBV9, the J call TRBJ2-7, with 10 bases aligning to TRBD2. This CDR3 has 14 amino acids. V lost 4 bases and J lost 6; bases outside the gene matches: 7. The V gene's germline CDR1 is SGDLS and CDR2 YYNGEE. CDR3 bases: TGTGCCAGCAGCCCCACTTTAGCGGGAGGCGAGCAGTACTTC. Translating it yields CASSPTLAGGEQYF.

There are a few counts of this clone. This chain uses TRBV18 with TRBJ2-5; D possibly corresponds to TRBD1 (5 bases). The length of the CDR3 is 15 residues. The germline V and J ends were trimmed by 2 bases and 3 bases, with 13 bases remaining between them. Germline CDR1 is KGHSH and CDR2 is LQKENI. CDR3 sequence: CASSPMTVLEETQYF. Here the CDR3 DNA reads TGTGCCAGCTCACCAATGACAGTTTTAGAAGAGACCCAGTACTTC.

This clone came up a few times. The CDR3 here is CSGTAYNEQFF. CDR3 coding DNA: TGCAGCGGAACAGCTTACAATGAGCAGTTCTTC. The genes are TRBV20-1 and TRBJ2-1, with D unresolved. Per germline, CDR1 DFQATT and CDR2 SNEGSKA (reference sequence). This CDR3 is built from 11 residues.

Of note for this clone: The same CDR3 can be traced to other DNA sequences in this sample. The V call is TRBV7-2, the J call TRBJ2-7; 7 bases agree with TRBD2. V lost 1 base to trimming and J lost 2 bases; unmatched junction nucleotides: 2. The CDR3 totals 14 residues. In germline, CDR1 is SGHTA, CDR2 FQGNSA. The CDR3 loop reads CASSLEGLAYEQYF. In DNA, the CDR3 is TGTGCCAGCAGCTTAGAAGGACTAGCCTACGAGCAGTACTTC.

This clone turned up a few times. The chain links TRBV4-3 to TRBJ1-2; D is possibly TRBD1 (5 bases). CDR3 length equals 13 residues. The germline CDR1 and CDR2 sequences are LGHNA and YSLEER. V lost 8 bases to trimming and J lost 3 bases, with 13 bases between them. This chain's CDR3 is CASRGREDYGYTF. CDR3 nucleotides: TGCGCCAGCCGGGGCAGGGAGGACTATGGCTACACCTTC.

The rearrangement links TRBV19 to TRBJ2-3; TRBD1 might be the D (7 bases). Germline lookup yields CDR1 LNHDA and CDR2 SQIVND (reference sequence). The CDR3 is made up of 15 amino acids. The germline V and J ends were trimmed by 9 bases and 2 bases, with 18 bases remaining between them. The CDR3 loop is CASQNRGGNTDTQYF. In DNA form, the CDR3 reads TGTGCCAGCCAAAACAGGGGAGGAAACACAGATACGCAGTATTTT.